Shown below are 29 T cell receptor beta chains from a single sample sequenced in a study of blood T cell repertoires in COVID-19. Some clones are missing from TCRdb's copy, which holds only in-frame ones; the method was immunoSEQ multiplex PCR. The sample carries 100,000 to 150,000 clones, 71% recorded once. The sample comprised peripheral blood. All receptors derive from a human donor with acute or convalescent COVID-19. The donor label of this sample is uncertain.

V is TRBV2 and J is TRBJ1-4; 9 bases agree with TRBD1. The CDR3 length is 20 residues. CDR1 and CDR2 (germline): SNHLY, FYNNEI. V was clipped by 5 bases and J by 3 bases; unmatched bases: 19. CDR3 residues: CASSIRSPGQGFKSNEKLFF. The CDR3 nucleotides are TGTGCCAGCAGTATCCGATCTCCGGGACAGGGTTTTAAGTCTAATGAAAAACTGTTTTTT.

This CDR3 reads CASSEVQGGNYGYTF. For the CDR3, the DNA is TGTGCCAGCAGTGAAGTTCAAGGGGGCAACTATGGCTACACCTTC. This chain connects TRBV6-1 to TRBJ1-2, with 7 bases that match TRBD1. The CDR3 runs 15 residues. Germline lookup yields CDR1 MNHNS and CDR2 SASEGT. V lost 1 base to trimming and J lost 2 bases; unmatched junction nucleotides: 4.

The chain couples TRBV11-2 to TRBJ2-2, with 9 bases aligning to TRBD1. The CDR3 spans 15 residues. Germline V gene data show CDR1 as SGHAT and CDR2 as FQNNGV. V shed 4 bases, J shed 4 bases, and the junction held 4 bases outside the gene matches. CDR3 DNA: TGTGCCAGCAGCTCGGGACAGGGATTCACCGGGGAGCTGTTTTTT. It yields the protein CASSSGQGFTGELFF.

This clone was counted only a few times. The rearrangement links TRBV4-1 to TRBJ2-2, with a weak D call TRBD1 (6 bases). Trimming took off 1 base at V and 4 bases at J, with 13 bases between the two ends. Germline assignment: CDR1 MGHRA and CDR2 YSYEKL. The CDR3 is 16 amino acids. The CDR3 reads CASSQARQVVTGELFF. The CDR3 nucleotides read TGCGCCAGCAGCCAAGCCAGACAGGTCGTCACCGGGGAGCTGTTTTTT.

This clone came up a few times. The chain recombines TRBV5-1 with TRBJ1-3; 7 bases fit TRBD1. The CDR3 spans 15 residues. J was trimmed by 7 bases and V by 5 bases; bases with no gene match: 12. Germline V gene sequence: CDR1 SGHRS, CDR2 YFSETQ. As DNA, the CDR3 is TGCGCCAGCAGACCGACAGGGAACTTCGAGAACACCATATATTTT. It translates to CASRPTGNFENTIYF.

The rearrangement links TRBV4-1 to TRBJ2-4; 7 bases agree with TRBD1. V trimming: 0 bases; J trimming: 2 bases; junction bases outside the gene matches: 7. Germline assignment: CDR1 MGHRA and CDR2 YSYEKL. CDR3 length: 17 amino acids. The CDR3 DNA sequence: TGCGCCAGCAGCCAAGATCGAGGGGGCTGGTCCAAAAACATTCAGTACTTC. The encoded protein is CASSQDRGGWSKNIQYF.

The chain has TRBV27 and TRBJ2-2; TRBD1 matches 10 bases. The CDR3 has 15 amino acids. Germline V gene lookup returns CDR1 MNHEY and CDR2 SMNVEV (reference sequence). J gave up 5 bases and V 2 bases, and 2 bases lay outside the gene matches. The CDR3 here is CASSLRTGGTGELFF. The CDR3 DNA reads as TGTGCCAGCAGTTTAAGGACAGGGGGAACCGGGGAGCTGTTTTTT.

A few counts support this clone. The chain couples TRBV2 to TRBJ2-5, with D maybe TRBD1 (6 bases). Trimming took 2 bases from V and 12 from J, leaving 13 bases between them. There are 12 residues in the CDR3. Germline V gene lookup returns CDR1 SNHLY and CDR2 FYNNEI. For the CDR3, the DNA is TGTGCCAGCAGTGAAACGTCCCCAGGGGAGTACTTC. This translates into CASSETSPGEYF.

In its sample, this clone was seen a few times. The chain has TRBV30 and TRBJ2-1; 11 bases map to TRBD2. This CDR3 contains 13 residues. CDR1 and CDR2 (germline): GTSNPN, SVGIG (reference sequence). The junction had 5 bases not matched to a gene; V was cut back by 4 bases and J by 9 bases. For the CDR3, the DNA is TGTGCCTGGATTAGCGGGGGGGCCGGTGAGCAGTTCTTC. Protein: CAWISGGAGEQFF.

The chain carries TRBV4-1 and TRBJ1-2; no clear D. This CDR3 region has 13 residues. Trimming took off 4 bases at V and 2 bases at J, with 8 bases between the two ends. Germline V gene data show CDR1 as MGHRA and CDR2 as YSYEKL. The CDR3 reads CASSLHKNYGYTF. CDR3 DNA: TGCGCCAGCAGCCTCCACAAGAACTATGGCTACACCTTC.

The chain links TRBV2 to TRBJ2-1; 8 positions match TRBD2. The CDR3 runs 13 residues. Germline V gene lookup returns CDR1 SNHLY and CDR2 FYNNEI. Trimming at V came to 7 bases and at J to 9 bases, leaving 8 bases not matched to a gene. The CDR3 DNA follows: TGTGCCAGCAACCCGGGACTAGGAGTTGAGCAGTTCTTC. As protein: CASNPGLGVEQFF. Combining the CDR3 with reference TRBV2 and TRBJ2-1 gives the whole variable domain EPEVTQTPSHQVTQMGQEVILRCVPISNHLYFYWYRQILGQKVEFLVSFYNNEISEKSEIFDDQFSVERPDGSNFTLKIRSTKLEDSAMYFCASNPGLGVEQFFGPGTRLTVL.

This clone was observed a few times. The DNA for the CDR3 is TGTGCCAGCAGCCAGGGGACAGGGAGGGAGCCCCAGCATTTT. This sequence encodes CASSQGTGREPQHF. V usage is TRBV7-6 and J usage is TRBJ1-5; TRBD1 matches at 9 bases. The germline gives CDR1 SGHVS, CDR2 FNYEAQ. The length of the CDR3 is 14 residues. J was trimmed by 8 bases and V by 5 bases; bases with no gene match: 7.

The rearrangement joins TRBV29-1 to TRBJ1-1, with D perhaps matching TRBD1 (5 bases). Per germline, CDR1 SQVTM and CDR2 ANQGSEA. The CDR3 has 16 amino acids. V gave up 6 bases and J gave up 1 base, with 21 bases separating them. This chain's CDR3 is CSVLSGWRGPNTEAFF. As DNA, the CDR3 is TGCAGCGTCCTCTCCGGGTGGCGGGGACCGAACACTGAAGCTTTCTTT.

The V call is TRBV6-5, the J call TRBJ2-7, with 7 bases that match TRBD1. V lost 6 bases to trimming and J lost 6 bases; unmatched junction nucleotides: 11. Germline lookup yields CDR1 MNHEY and CDR2 SVGAGI. The CDR3 is 14 residues long. For the CDR3, the DNA is TGTGCCAGCAGGATTCGAGGGGGCCAGGGCGAGCAGTACGTC. Protein: CASRIRGGQGEQYV.

The chain carries TRBV30 and TRBJ1-1; no definite D call. Per the germline V gene, CDR1 is GTSNPN and CDR2 is SVGIG (reference sequence). V gave up 1 base and J gave up 11 bases, with 11 bases separating them. This CDR3 contains 11 residues. In nucleotides, the CDR3 is TGTGCCTGGAGTGAGGCCGTGGGCGCTTTCTTT. This codes for CAWSEAVGAFF.

This rearrangement joins TRBV5-6 to TRBJ1-5; TRBD1 might be the D (5 bases). V lost 2 bases to trimming and J lost 3 bases, with 12 bases between them. From germline, CDR1 is SGHDT and CDR2 YYEEEE. This CDR3 region has 15 residues. The CDR3 nucleotides are TGTGCCAGCAGCTTCGGGGGGGGAGTCAATCAGCCCCAGCATTTT. Translation gives CASSFGGGVNQPQHF.

Points on this clone: Within the sample, other DNA sequences also encode this same CDR3. The chain couples TRBV24-1 to TRBJ2-3; maybe TRBD1 (6 bases). V lost 7 bases to trimming and J lost 1 base, with 8 bases between them. Germline lookup yields CDR1 KGHDR and CDR2 SFDVKD. This CDR3 region has 13 residues. The CDR3 sequence: CATSRQGTDTQYF. The CDR3 DNA follows: TGTGCCACCAGCCGACAGGGCACAGATACGCAGTATTTT.

The V gene is TRBV7-9, the J gene TRBJ2-1; 10 bases are shared with TRBD2. V was clipped by 4 bases and J by 9 bases; unmatched bases: 6. The CDR3 spans 14 residues. Per germline, CDR1 SEHNR and CDR2 FQNEAQ (reference sequence). The CDR3 sequence: CASSSERGGREQFF. In DNA form, the CDR3 reads TGTGCCAGCAGCTCGGAGCGGGGGGGCCGTGAGCAGTTCTTC.

The chain is built from TRBV6-5 and TRBJ1-1; D unclear. Trimming took 7 bases from V and 8 from J, leaving 14 bases between them. This CDR3 spans 12 amino acids. Germline V lookup: CDR1 MNHEY, CDR2 SVGAGI. The CDR3 protein is CASKEVPAEAFF. Written as DNA, the CDR3 is TGTGCCAGCAAGGAGGTCCCCGCCGAAGCTTTCTTT.

The J gene is TRBJ2-1, the V gene TRBV4-1, with 8 bases identical to TRBD2. The CDR3 contains 13 residues. J was trimmed by 4 bases and V by 7 bases; bases with no gene match: 3. CDR1 and CDR2 (germline): MGHRA, YSYEKL. The CDR3 region has the DNA TGCGCCAGCACCGGGGGGGGGTACAATGAGCAGTTCTTC. Its protein product is CASTGGGYNEQFF.

The V gene is TRBV2, the J gene TRBJ1-1, with D possibly matching TRBD1 (6 bases). CDR1 and CDR2 from the germline V gene are SNHLY and FYNNEI. Trimming shortened V by 7 bases and J by 0 bases, and 12 bases separated the two germline ends. The CDR3 has 14 residues. The DNA for the CDR3 is TGTGCCAGCAATCCCCAGGGGATGAACACTGAAGCTTTCTTT. Translated, it gives CASNPQGMNTEAFF.

This chain uses TRBV5-4 with TRBJ2-2; 7 bases fit TRBD2. CDR3 length: 16 residues. The germline V gene encodes CDR1 SGHNT and CDR2 YYREEE (reference sequence). After removal of 3 bases from V and 5 bases from J, the junction contained 10 bases not matched to a gene. CDR3 loop: CASSSGPLAATGELFF. CDR3 DNA sequence: TGTGCCAGCAGCTCAGGACCTCTAGCGGCGACCGGGGAGCTGTTTTTT.

The J gene is TRBJ2-5, the V gene TRBV2; TRBD2 matches 10 bases. Germline V gene sequence: CDR1 SNHLY, CDR2 FYNNEI. V shed 6 bases, J shed 5 bases, and the junction held 6 bases outside the gene matches. The CDR3 consists of 14 residues. CDR3 amino acids: CASRERGGRETQYF. CDR3 coding DNA: TGTGCCAGCAGGGAGCGGGGGGGCCGGGAGACCCAGTACTTC.

The genes are TRBV5-1 and TRBJ2-2; 8 positions agree with TRBD1. Losses at the gene ends were 4 bases for V and 2 bases for J; bases not matched to a gene: 16. Germline values: CDR1 SGHRS, CDR2 YFSETQ. This CDR3 has 19 amino acids. CDR3 nucleotide sequence: TGCGCCAGCAGCCTAGGGTTGACAGGGGATTTGGCTAACACCGGGGAGCTGTTTTTT. This encodes CASSLGLTGDLANTGELFF.

This clone showed up just a few times. The gene calls are TRBV4-1 and TRBJ1-1; weak D call: TRBD1 (6 bases). This CDR3 spans 15 amino acids. CDR1 is MGHRA, CDR2 YSYEKL, per germline. V dropped 0 bases and J dropped 5 bases, with 13 bases sitting between them. CDR3 DNA sequence: TGCGCCAGCAGCCAAGATCCCTACAGGGTTACTGAAGCTTTCTTT. Translating it yields CASSQDPYRVTEAFF.

This chain joins TRBV2 and TRBJ1-2, with D tentatively TRBD1 (5 bases). This CDR3 is 16 amino acids long. With 6 bases removed from V and 7 bases from J, the gap between germline ends came to 24 bases. Germline V lookup: CDR1 SNHLY, CDR2 FYNNEI. The CDR3 DNA follows: TGTGCCAGCAGCGTGAAGGGGTTCGGGGGAGAGTCTGGCTACACCTTC. Its translation: CASSVKGFGGESGYTF.

This chain links TRBV7-9 with TRBJ1-2, with 9 nucleotides matching TRBD1. This CDR3 comprises 16 residues. CDR1 is SEHNR and CDR2 is FQNEAQ in the germline V gene (reference sequence). Losses at the gene ends were 8 bases for V and 4 bases for J; bases not matched to a gene: 14. DNA for the CDR3: TGTGCCAGCTCCAAGGGCTTGGGACAGGGTGGCTATGGCTACACCTTC. Protein sequence: CASSKGLGQGGYGYTF.

V and J are TRBV3-1 (or the pseudogene TRBV3-2) and TRBJ1-5; no definite D call. Trimming cost V 2 bases and J 5 bases, with 7 bases left between them. This CDR3 contains 13 residues. From germline, CDR1 is LGHDT and CDR2 YNNKEL (reference sequence). CDR3: CASSQTRYQPQHF. As DNA, the CDR3 is TGTGCCAGCAGCCAAACAAGATATCAGCCCCAGCATTTT.

The rearrangement uses TRBV20-1 and TRBJ1-3; D is ambiguous. Germline loops: CDR1 DFQATT, CDR2 SNEGSKA (reference sequence). The V end was cut by 3 bases, the J end by 9 bases, with 15 bases between. The CDR3 has 13 amino acids. As DNA, the CDR3 is TGCAGTGCTAGTTTAACTAACACGGGCACCATATATTTT. It translates to CSASLTNTGTIYF.